This T cell receptor beta chain was captured by sequencing in a study of T cell responses to AZD1222 COVID-19 vaccine. Notes on the study in general: Unmutated variant regions are reportedly the target of nearly half of TCRs that are spike-specific.

V lost 2 bases, J lost 0 bases, and 6 bases lay in between. CDR3 length: 14 residues. Germline CDR1 SGHAT, CDR2 FQNNGV. Notes on this clone: The target antigen is unknown.

Assay: immunoSEQ multiplex PCR; the TCRdb copy retains only in-frame clones and omits some. The sample consists of 95,000 to 130,000 clones, approximately 83% of them appearing once. The TCR sequence derives from an adult in good health. The rearrangement joins TRBV11-2 to TRBJ2-3; D gene unclear. The specimen comprised peripheral blood, sampled on day 0 of MenACWY control vaccination. The CDR3 protein is CASSLLTSTDTQYF. The CDR3 DNA is TGTGCCAGCAGCTTACTCACTAGCACAGATACGCAGTATTTT.